This T cell receptor (beta chain) is drawn from a study of blood T cell repertoires in COVID-19. Germline CDR1 reads LGHDT; CDR2 reads YNNKEL (reference sequence). The CDR3 runs 13 residues. Trimming shortened V by 4 bases and J by 2 bases, and 8 bases separated the two germline ends. Clones were sequenced by immunoSEQ multiplex PCR, and TCRdb holds only the in-frame ones, with some missing. Of 100,000 to 150,000 clones in the sample, almost 80% were seen once. The sequencing input was peripheral blood. This receptor was taken from a human donor in a cohort sampled during active COVID-19. The V gene is TRBV3-1 (or the pseudogene TRBV3-2), the J gene TRBJ1-2; unclear D gene. The CDR3 DNA reads as TGTGCCAGCAGCCGCGGAAAGAACTATGGCTACACCTTC. It yields the protein CASSRGKNYGYTF.